The source of this TCR beta chain is a study of blood T cell repertoires in COVID-19 (dated by TCRdb to the early 2020s). Regarding the complete study: Samples covering the acute and convalescent phases of COVID-19 were provided by collaborators in the United States, Italy and Spain. Samples were obtained from the ongoing ImmuneRACE study (first 160 participants) and from about 1,300 subjects provided by 6 global collaborators. HLA class I and class II types, where available, came from metadata supplied by the sample provider rather than from assay-based typing. Deeply sampled blood TCRbeta repertoires from subjects exposed to, actively infected with, or recovered from COVID-19 were included in the dataset. The material from the prospective study consisted of cDNA or gDNA derived from T cells, B-cell-depleted T cells, or PBMCs. The sample metadata nearly always contained a de-identified subject ID, COVID-19 status, age in years and sex. A freely available public database, intended as a resource for researchers studying the immune response to SARS-CoV-2, is where the repertoires were released. Beyond this particular receptor, the publication reports: The quantity of clinical and demographic metadata differed by source and by participant and was supplied without curation.

V is trimmed back by 2 bases and J by 7 bases, and the junction contains 9 bases that no gene match accounts for. The CDR3 runs 15 amino acids, cysteine and phenylalanine included. Here the CDR3 DNA is all that survives: 45 bases in frame from base 1. Based on the germline V gene, the CDR1 and CDR2 sequences are SGDLS and YYNGEE. At one collaborating source in Seattle, patients were enrolled during active infection and were followed longitudinally through the course of disease. Whole blood was collected in K2EDTA tubes by collaborating institutions according to the institutions' own protocols. Collaborator samples were shipped for TCRbeta analysis as frozen whole blood, isolated PBMCs, or DNA extracted from either sample type. As concerns this clone: The specificity of this receptor is unknown. Base-call qualities are not available, and no considerably larger clone is one nucleotide away.

TCRbeta CDR3 regions were amplified from genomic DNA by means of the immunoSEQ Assay, a bias-controlled multiplex PCR. Regarding the original processing steps: Nucleated cell counts per sample were estimated from amplification of reference gene primers within the assay. To quantify the absolute abundance of each unique TCRbeta CDR3 rearrangement, sequence reads were collapsed and filtered. Productive Simpson clonality was computed per sample as the square root of Simpson's diversity index over productive rearrangements. TCRdb holds this immuneACCESS table with in-frame rearrangements only. Some clones are missing; in checked studies, unresolved V genes explain under half, and the rest has no known cause. V, J and clone size are taken as reported in that table, and D and trimming were inferred from the DNA itself. The sample includes almost 350,000 clones, with roughly nine tenths observed a single time. The ten largest clones capture 3% to 4.5% of the sample.

The TCR was taken from a woman between 55 and 75 years old with COVID-19, enrolled during active disease. The chain uses TRBV9 and TRBJ2-3; the junction holds 8 bases that match TRBD2. The sequenced material came from peripheral blood. At the DNA level, the sequence is TGTGCCAGCAGCGTTGAGGCGGGGGGCTTCTATACGCAGTATTTT. Its protein reads: CASSVEAGGFYTQYF.